The TCR beta chain under discussion was sequenced for a study of PD-L1 blockade in urothelial cancer. Study in general: Every 3 weeks, patients received intravenous atezolizumab 1,200 mg, beginning 2014. At 6 weeks and at 3 weeks (second dose) after treatment start, blood was analyzed. General study points: Better progression-free and overall survival followed lower pretreatment blood clonality.

Details on this clone: Antigen specificity is unknown.

A spike-in of synthetic TCR analog templates was added to each PCR. The protocol was immunoSEQ multiplex PCR, while the TCRdb copy is restricted to in-frame clones and leaves out a portion. The sample shows around 25,000 clones, roughly 87% of them seen only once. Trimming at V came to 4 bases and at J to 3 bases, leaving 5 bases not matched to a gene. The CDR3 loop spans 14 amino acids. The V gene's germline CDR1 is MNHEY and CDR2 SMNVEV (reference sequence). The source is a man between 45 and 60 years old with urothelial cancer. Sequenced here: PBMCs, sampled around atezolizumab (anti-PD-L1) treatment. The chain uses TRBV27 and TRBJ2-5; 7 bases agree with TRBD1. The CDR3 nucleotides are TGTGCCAGCAGTTACTCGGGACAGAAAGAGACCCAGTACTTC. This codes for CASSYSGQKETQYF.